The rows below give T cell receptor beta chains drawn from one sample of a study of blood T cell repertoires in COVID-19. This table comes from immunoSEQ multiplex PCR, and its TCRdb copy is limited to in-frame clones, with some not included. This sample yields 150,000 or so clones, of which around 85% are seen a single time; about 3% belongs to the top ten. Sequences were obtained from peripheral blood. Receptor source: a woman aged 40 to 49 with active or convalescent COVID-19. Each CDR3 is given with its conserved first and last residue. The order of the fields is J gene, CDR3 length, D gene, V gene, clone size, CDR3 DNA, CDR3 protein. The D gene is left open where the match is weak. Expanded clones are given a class, and other clones once, few, many or no size at all.

TRBJ2-7,15,TRBD2,TRBV3-1/TRBV3-2,NA,TGTGCCAGCAGCCAAGATTGGGGGACTAGCGGTTCGCAGTACTTC,CASSQDWGTSGSQYF
TRBJ2-3,19,TRBD2,TRBV5-1,NA,TGCGCCAGCAGCCTTACATCCAGCGGGGGGGCCCTGAGGACAGATACGCAGTATTTT,CASSLTSSGGALRTDTQYF
TRBJ2-7,12,TRBD1,TRBV7-9,NA,TGTGCCAGCAGACAGGGGACCTACGAGCAGTACTTC,CASRQGTYEQYF
TRBJ1-1,14,TRBD1,TRBV10-1,NA,TGCGCCAGCAGCCCAGGACAGGGGAACACTGAAGCTTTCTTT,CASSPGQGNTEAFF
TRBJ1-5,15,NA,TRBV5-5,once,TGTGCCAGCAGCCCCAAGCCGGACAGTAATCAGCCCCAGCATTTT,CASSPKPDSNQPQHF
TRBJ1-1,14,TRBD1,TRBV28,once,TGTGCCAGCAGCCCCGGACAGGGACACACTGAAGCTTTCTTT,CASSPGQGHTEAFF
TRBJ1-6,12,TRBD1,TRBV30,NA,TGTGCCTGGAGCCGACTTACAGGGGCCCTCCACTTT,CAWSRLTGALHF
TRBJ2-1,16,TRBD1,TRBV15,NA,TGTGCCACCAGCAGAAGGGAGGACAGGGACTACAATGAGCAGTTCTTC,CATSRREDRDYNEQFF
TRBJ1-4,14,TRBD1,TRBV6-6,NA,TGTGCCAGCAGTTATGACAGGGGGAATGAAAAACTGTTTTTT,CASSYDRGNEKLFF
TRBJ2-2,15,NA,TRBV19,NA,TGTGCCAGTAGTATACCAGGGCGTTTGAATAGGGAGCTGTTTTTT,CASSIPGRLNRELFF
TRBJ1-2,13,TRBD1,TRBV12-3/TRBV12-4,once,TGTGCCAGCAGCCAGGGACAGGACTATGGCTACACCTTC,CASSQGQDYGYTF
TRBJ2-1,13,TRBD2,TRBV6-5,NA,TGTGCCAGCAGACCCGGACTAGCGGGGGACGCCTTCTTC,CASRPGLAGDAFF
TRBJ2-2,15,TRBD2,TRBV19,NA,TGTGCCAGTAGTATGGGACTAGCGGGCACCGGGGAGCTGTTTTTT,CASSMGLAGTGELFF
TRBJ2-7,16,TRBD2,TRBV4-1,once,TGCGCCAGCAGCCAAGATGGGCTAGCGGGACGTGAAGAGCAGTACTTC,CASSQDGLAGREEQYF
TRBJ1-3,14,NA,TRBV20-1,NA,TGCAGTGCTAGTAGGGACATCTTAGGAAACACCATATATTTT,CSASRDILGNTIYF
TRBJ1-2,12,NA,TRBV29-1,NA,TGCAGCGTTGCCCCAGGGTCAGGCGGCTACACCTTC,CSVAPGSGGYTF
TRBJ2-7,14,TRBD1,TRBV27,once,TGTGCCAGCAGTTTTCGGGACAGGCCCTACGAGCAGTACTTC,CASSFRDRPYEQYF
TRBJ1-5,17,NA,TRBV2,NA,TGTGCCAGCAGTGAACGGGGAGGGGCGTATAGCAATCAGCCCCAGCATTTT,CASSERGGAYSNQPQHF
TRBJ2-5,14,TRBD1,TRBV7-9,NA,TGTGCCAGCAGCTCCACAGGGGGCGAAGAGACCCAGTACTTC,CASSSTGGEETQYF
TRBJ2-1,13,TRBD1,TRBV10-1,NA,TGCGCCAGCAGCTTGGGACAGGAGGATGAGCAGTTCTTC,CASSLGQEDEQFF
TRBJ2-5,13,NA,TRBV18,NA,TGTGCCAGCTCAGCCGGGGTACAAGAGACCCAGTACTTC,CASSAGVQETQYF
TRBJ2-7,15,TRBD1,TRBV7-9,NA,TGTGCCAGCAGCACACCGGGACAGGGGACTTACGAGCAGTACTTC,CASSTPGQGTYEQYF
TRBJ2-5,15,TRBD1,TRBV28,NA,TGTGCCAGCAGCCCCACGGGGACAGCACAAGAGACCCAGTACTTC,CASSPTGTAQETQYF
TRBJ1-2,12,NA,TRBV7-9,NA,TGTGCCAGCAGCTTGGGCTTCTATGGCTACACCTTC,CASSLGFYGYTF
TRBJ1-2,14,NA,TRBV7-9,NA,TGTGCCAGCAGCTTAGGGGGCGCAGACTATGGCTACACCTTC,CASSLGGADYGYTF
TRBJ1-2,16,TRBD1,TRBV15,NA,TGTGCCACCAGCAGCGATACAGGGGGTCGTAGCTATGGCTACACCTTC,CATSSDTGGRSYGYTF
TRBJ1-4,14,TRBD1,TRBV18,NA,TGTGCCAGCTCACCGAGACAGGGAGACGAAAAACTGTTTTTT,CASSPRQGDEKLFF
TRBJ1-6,15,NA,TRBV18,NA,TGTGCCAGCTCACCCCAGGGCTCCTATAATTCACCCCTCCACTTT,CASSPQGSYNSPLHF
TRBJ1-1,13,NA,TRBV10-3,NA,TGTGCCTCAGGCGTCAGCATGAACACTGAAGCTTTCTTT,CASGVSMNTEAFF
TRBJ1-1,15,TRBD1,TRBV7-6,NA,TGCCTCGGCCCGGGAACAGGGGCGGGTAGGGCTGAAGCTTTCTTT,CLGPGTGAGRAEAFF
TRBJ1-4,14,NA,TRBV10-3,NA,TGTGCCATCAGTGACGGGGGGTTGAAGGAAAAACTGTTTTTT,CAISDGGLKEKLFF
TRBJ2-7,13,TRBD1,TRBV29-1,few,TGCAGCGTCACGACAGGGCCCCTCTACGAGCAGTACTTC,CSVTTGPLYEQYF
TRBJ1-6,18,TRBD1,TRBV5-1,NA,TGCGCCAGCAGCTTGGTCGGGACAGGGAGGTCCTATAATTCACCCCTCCACTTT,CASSLVGTGRSYNSPLHF
TRBJ2-6,21,TRBD2,TRBV7-6,once,TGTGCCAGCAGCTTATTCTGGGGGGGGTTTATAGCGGACTCTGGGGCCAACGTCCTGACTTTC,CASSLFWGGFIADSGANVLTF
TRBJ1-2,14,NA,TRBV11-2,NA,TGTGCCAGCAGCTTAGTCGCGGCGAGGGATGGCTACACCTTC,CASSLVAARDGYTF
TRBJ2-7,16,TRBD1,TRBV5-1,few,TGCGCCAGCAGCCCGGAGGGTGCAGGGGGCCTACGAGGGCAGTACTTC,CASSPEGAGGLRGQYF
TRBJ2-2,17,TRBD2,TRBV7-9,NA,TGTGCCAGCAGCTTATCCCCGACTAGCCGGAACACCGGGGAGCTGTTTTTT,CASSLSPTSRNTGELFF
TRBJ1-5,14,NA,TRBV7-2,NA,TGTGCCAGCACCGTCCGGCAGGGGAATCAGCCCCAGCATTTT,CASTVRQGNQPQHF
TRBJ1-3,14,TRBD1,TRBV25-1,once,TGTGCCAGCAGTTGGACAGGCTCTGGAAACACCATATATTTT,CASSWTGSGNTIYF
TRBJ1-2,13,NA,TRBV15,NA,TGTGCCACCAGCAGAGATCGAGGCTATGGCTACACCTTC,CATSRDRGYGYTF
TRBJ2-1,17,TRBD2,TRBV7-2,NA,TGTGCCAGCAGCTCAAGCGGCGGGAGAAGTCTTTACAATGAGCAGTTCTTC,CASSSSGGRSLYNEQFF
TRBJ1-2,12,TRBD1,TRBV28,NA,TGTGCCAGCAGAGCAGGGGGCTATGGCTACACCTTC,CASRAGGYGYTF